This entry lists 6 T cell receptor beta chains sequenced from one sample in a study of cytomegalovirus exposure and HLA in healthy donors. The PCR made use of 60 Vbeta and 13 Jbeta primers. Clones were sequenced by immunoSEQ multiplex PCR, and TCRdb holds only the in-frame ones, with some missing. The sample lists about 210,000 clones, 70% to 80% occurring once. Source material: PBMCs. The receptors were gathered from a male donor in good health and CMV-seropositive.

The V call is TRBV2, the J call TRBJ2-2; 9 bases agree with TRBD1. The ends lost 7 bases at V and 4 bases at J; junction bases unmatched: 7. Germline CDR1 and CDR2: SNHLY and FYNNEI. The CDR3 runs to 15 residues. The CDR3 region is CASIGQGKSTGELFF. The DNA of the CDR3 is TGTGCCAGCATTGGACAGGGGAAGTCCACCGGGGAGCTGTTTTTT.

This chain uses TRBV18 with TRBJ2-7; possibly TRBD2 for D (5 bases). With 1 base removed from V and 6 bases from J, the gap between germline ends came to 13 bases. The CDR3 is 14 residues long. Germline CDR1 and CDR2: KGHSH and LQKENI. The CDR3 DNA is TGTGCCAGCTCACCACGGGCTAGTACTAGCGAGCAGTACTTC. Translation: CASSPRASTSEQYF.

The chain recombines TRBV7-6 with TRBJ2-7, with TRBD1 matching 8 bases. Germline CDR1 SGHVS, CDR2 FNYEAQ. There are 15 residues in the CDR3. J was trimmed by 2 bases and V by 5 bases; bases with no gene match: 8. The CDR3 DNA follows: TGTGCCAGCAGCCCGACCGGACAGGGAGCCTACGAGCAGTACTTC. It yields the protein CASSPTGQGAYEQYF.

The DNA of the CDR3 is TGTGCCAGCAGCCGCGAACCCTCTGGAAACACCATATATTTT. Amino acids: CASSREPSGNTIYF. J is TRBJ1-3 and V is TRBV14; D unclear. The germline V gene has CDR1 SGHDN and CDR2 FVKESK. V lost 4 bases and J lost 0, with 7 bases in between. The CDR3 spans 14 residues.

The rearrangement uses TRBV5-1 and TRBJ1-5; 12 bases map to TRBD1. V was clipped by 3 bases and J by 1 base; unmatched bases: 5. The germline V gene encodes CDR1 SGHRS and CDR2 YFSETQ. The CDR3 loop spans 17 amino acids. The CDR3 here is CASSWVGQGASNQPQHF. CDR3 in DNA: TGCGCCAGCAGCTGGGTGGGACAGGGGGCGAGCAATCAGCCCCAGCATTTT. Looking up the rest from reference TRBV5-1 and TRBJ1-5 gives the full variable domain: KAGVTQTPRYLIKTRGQQVTLSCSPISGHRSVSWYQQTPGQGLQFLFEYFSETQRNKGNFPGRFSGRQFSNSRSEMNVSTLELGDSALYLCASSWVGQGASNQPQHFGDGTRLSIL.

This chain connects TRBV6-6 to TRBJ2-5, with D perhaps matching TRBD1 (6 bases). Germline assignment: CDR1 MNHNY and CDR2 SVGAGI (reference sequence). V lost 4 bases and J 5 bases, leaving 14 bases between the germline ends. The CDR3 extends over 14 amino acids. CDR3 sequence reads: CASSSPTGTETQYF. The CDR3 DNA is TGTGCCAGCAGTTCCCCCACAGGGACGGAGACCCAGTACTTC.